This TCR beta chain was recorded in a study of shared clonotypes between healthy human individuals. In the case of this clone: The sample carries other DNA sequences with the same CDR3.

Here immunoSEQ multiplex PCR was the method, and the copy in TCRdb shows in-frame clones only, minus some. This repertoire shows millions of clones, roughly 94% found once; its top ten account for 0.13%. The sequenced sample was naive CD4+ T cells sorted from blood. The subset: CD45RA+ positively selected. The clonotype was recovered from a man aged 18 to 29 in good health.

Here the CDR3 reads CASSAGTPSYEQYF. CDR3 nucleotide sequence: TGTGCCAGCAGTGCGGGGACTCCTTCCTACGAGCAGTACTTC. The gene calls are TRBV6-1 and TRBJ2-7; D possibly corresponds to TRBD2 (6 bases). V lost 4 bases and J lost 1, with 11 bases in between. CDR3 size: 14 residues. CDR1 is MNHNS, CDR2 SASEGT, per germline.